The rows below give T cell receptor beta chains drawn from one sample of a study of OX40 agonist ivuxolimab in advanced cancers. Sequenced by immunoSEQ multiplex PCR; TCRdb stores in-frame clones only, minus some. The sample records about 46,000 clones, about 88% being singletons. This material consisted of CD4+ or CD8+ T cells sorted from blood, taken in a trial of the OX40 agonist ivuxolimab. The source of these receptors is an adult with an advanced solid tumor such as melanoma, head and neck, liver or kidney cancer. CDR3s include the opening cysteine and the closing phenylalanine or tryptophan. The order of the fields is V gene, clone size, J gene, D gene, CDR3 protein, CDR3 DNA. The D gene is left open where the match is weak. Size is omitted from some rows. Given values are once, few, many or a class for expanded clones.

TRBV4-1	NA	TRBJ2-1	TRBD2	CASSLGLAAYNEQFF	TGCGCCAGCAGCCTCGGACTAGCGGCCTACAATGAGCAGTTCTTC
TRBV4-3	NA	TRBJ2-1	TRBD2	CASSQAAGTSGGVWFF	TGCGCCAGCAGCCAAGCAGCCGGGACTAGCGGGGGGGTGTGGTTCTTC
TRBV7-3	NA	TRBJ2-1	TRBD2	CASSSRGAGGYNEQFF	TGTGCCAGCAGCTCACGGGGAGCGGGAGGGTACAATGAGCAGTTCTTC
TRBV25-1	NA	TRBJ2-1	NA	CASSESSGFNEQFF	TGTGCCAGCAGTGAATCATCAGGGTTCAATGAGCAGTTCTTC
TRBV5-4	once	TRBJ2-3	NA	CASSLAVGPTDTQYF	TGTGCCAGCAGCTTGGCAGTCGGTCCCACAGATACGCAGTATTTT
TRBV9	NA	TRBJ2-7	NA	CASSVGQASYEQYF	TGTGCCAGCAGCGTAGGACAGGCCTCCTACGAGCAGTACTTC
TRBV6-1	NA	TRBJ2-1	NA	CASSSGDNEQFF	TGTGCCAGCAGTTCAGGGGACAATGAGCAGTTCTTC
TRBV29-1	once	TRBJ2-7	NA	CSVIQGYEQYF	TGCAGCGTTATACAGGGTTACGAGCAGTACTTC
TRBV5-1	few	TRBJ2-7	TRBD1	CASSSDWTGGRTYEQYF	TGCGCCAGCAGCTCGGACTGGACAGGGGGAAGAACCTACGAGCAGTACTTC
TRBV5-1	NA	TRBJ2-3	TRBD2	CASRRLAGNTDTQYF	TGCGCCAGCAGGAGACTAGCGGGGAACACAGATACGCAGTATTTT
TRBV28	NA	TRBJ2-3	NA	CASSLDRTTDTQYF	TGTGCCAGCAGTTTAGACAGAACTACAGATACGCAGTATTTT
TRBV4-1	NA	TRBJ1-3	NA	CASSTVAGNTIYF	TGCGCCAGCAGCACGGTAGCCGGAAACACCATATATTTT
TRBV6-1	few	TRBJ2-7	NA	CASIGQTTYYEQYF	TGTGCCAGCATAGGGCAGACTACCTACTACGAGCAGTACTTC
TRBV15	NA	TRBJ2-3	TRBD1	CATSIDRATDTQYF	TGTGCCACCAGCATTGACAGGGCTACAGATACGCAGTATTTT
TRBV30	NA	TRBJ2-7	NA	CAWSLTYEQYF	TGTGCCTGGAGCCTAACCTACGAGCAGTACTTC
TRBV5-6	once	TRBJ2-4	NA	CASSLIGQSKNIQYF	TGTGCCAGCAGCCTGATCGGACAGAGCAAAAACATTCAGTACTTC
TRBV27	NA	TRBJ1-1	NA	CASSFLTPNTEAFF	TGTGCCAGCAGTTTCCTGACACCGAACACTGAAGCTTTCTTT
TRBV27	few	TRBJ1-6	NA	CASSLLGKGNSPLHF	TGTGCCAGCAGTTTATTAGGGAAGGGCAATTCACCCCTCCACTTT
TRBV4-1	once	TRBJ1-4	TRBD1	CASSQFRGDEKLFF	TGCGCCAGCAGCCAGTTCAGGGGGGATGAAAAACTGTTTTTT
TRBV14	NA	TRBJ2-7	NA	CASSQDPSSGEQYF	TGTGCCAGCAGCCAAGACCCCTCCTCCGGAGAGCAGTACTTC
TRBV30	NA	TRBJ1-5	NA	CAWSVIQFNQPQHF	TGTGCCTGGAGTGTAATTCAGTTCAATCAGCCCCAGCATTTT
TRBV5-5	NA	TRBJ2-1	NA	CASSLGVSEKFF	TGTGCCAGCAGCTTGGGGGTGAGCGAGAAGTTCTTC
TRBV7-9	NA	TRBJ2-1	NA	CASSPRGLANYNEQFF	TGTGCCAGCAGCCCTCGGGGCCTAGCGAACTACAATGAGCAGTTCTTC
TRBV2	NA	TRBJ2-3	NA	CASSELHRGSVYTQYF	TGTGCCAGCAGTGAACTTCACCGGGGCTCCGTGTATACGCAGTATTTT
TRBV5-1	NA	TRBJ2-7	NA	CASSLYGISYEQYF	TGCGCCAGCAGCTTGTATGGGATCTCCTACGAGCAGTACTTC
TRBV7-9	NA	TRBJ1-5	TRBD1	CASSLIGTVNSNQPQHF	TGTGCCAGCAGCTTGATAGGGACAGTTAATAGCAATCAGCCCCAGCATTTT
TRBV11-2	NA	TRBJ2-3	NA	CASSLVDPTDTQYF	TGTGCCAGCAGCTTAGTAGACCCCACAGATACGCAGTATTTT
TRBV11-2	once	TRBJ1-1	TRBD1	CASSGQGFTEAFF	TGTGCCAGCAGCGGACAGGGGTTCACTGAAGCTTTCTTT
TRBV9	NA	TRBJ2-2	NA	CASSSWRGSSGELFF	TGTGCCAGCAGCTCGTGGAGGGGGTCGTCCGGGGAGCTGTTTTTT
TRBV7-2	few	TRBJ2-5	TRBD2	CASSTISTSGQETQYF	TGTGCCAGCAGCACTATTTCGACTAGCGGGCAAGAGACCCAGTACTTC
TRBV11-3	NA	TRBJ1-1	NA	CASSPGAWDTEAFF	TGTGCCAGCAGCCCCGGGGCCTGGGACACTGAAGCTTTCTTT
TRBV7-3	NA	TRBJ2-2	NA	CASSLTPHGELFF	TGTGCCAGCAGCTTAACCCCCCACGGGGAGCTGTTTTTT
TRBV5-4	once	TRBJ2-1	NA	CASSLVASDEQFF	TGTGCCAGCAGCTTGGTGGCTAGCGATGAGCAGTTCTTC
TRBV18	NA	TRBJ2-3	NA	CASSPWTNTDTQYF	TGTGCCAGCTCACCATGGACTAACACAGATACGCAGTATTTT
TRBV6-5	once	TRBJ2-7	NA	CASTLSGATEQYF	TGTGCCAGCACCCTGTCGGGGGCGACCGAGCAGTACTTC
TRBV15	NA	TRBJ2-7	NA	CATSSSWGYEQYF	TGTGCCACCAGCAGTTCGTGGGGGTACGAGCAGTACTTC
TRBV6-5	NA	TRBJ1-6	NA	CASSSQYNSPLHF	TGTGCCAGCAGTTCCCAGTATAATTCACCCCTCCACTTT
TRBV27	once	TRBJ2-1	NA	CASSFEMRNEQFF	TGTGCCAGCAGTTTTGAGATGCGCAATGAGCAGTTCTTC
TRBV5-1	NA	TRBJ1-2	NA	CASSLDRYGYTF	TGCGCCAGCAGCTTAGACAGATACGGCTACACCTTC
TRBV5-1	few	TRBJ2-1	TRBD1	CASSPGQETNEQFF	TGCGCCAGCAGCCCGGGACAGGAAACCAATGAGCAGTTCTTC
TRBV7-9	NA	TRBJ2-3	NA	CASSRDISTDTQYF	TGTGCCAGCAGCCGGGACATCAGCACAGATACGCAGTATTTT
TRBV5-1	once	TRBJ2-4	TRBD1	CASSSLQGQGVAKNIQYF	TGCGCCAGCAGCTCCTTACAGGGACAGGGGGTAGCCAAAAACATTCAGTACTTC
TRBV27	NA	TRBJ2-7	NA	CASSFGDNNYEQYF	TGTGCCAGCAGTTTTGGGGACAACAACTACGAGCAGTACTTC
TRBV6-5	NA	TRBJ1-4	NA	CASRPQDTLGKLFF	TGTGCCAGCAGGCCTCAGGACACCTTAGGAAAACTGTTTTTT
TRBV4-3	NA	TRBJ2-5	TRBD2	CASSLGIAGGPGRETQYF	TGCGCCAGCAGCCTCGGGATAGCGGGGGGCCCCGGGCGAGAGACCCAGTACTTC
TRBV28	NA	TRBJ1-2	TRBD1	CASTLGGQVYGYTF	TGTGCCAGCACCTTAGGGGGACAGGTCTATGGCTACACCTTC
TRBV10-3	NA	TRBJ1-5	NA	CAIGREQYSNQPQHF	TGTGCCATAGGGCGGGAACAGTATAGCAATCAGCCCCAGCATTTT
TRBV28	NA	TRBJ1-6	NA	CASSSAGSSSYNSPLHF	TGTGCCAGCAGTTCCGCCGGGTCTAGCTCCTATAATTCACCCCTCCACTTT
TRBV6-5	NA	TRBJ1-2	NA	CASSYNRITSHYGYTF	TGTGCCAGCAGTTACAACAGAATTACCTCCCACTATGGCTACACCTTC
TRBV4-1	once	TRBJ2-1	NA	CASSQGESNEQFF	TGCGCCAGCAGCCAAGGGGAAAGCAATGAGCAGTTCTTC
TRBV6-5	NA	TRBJ1-1	NA	CASSWDLNTEAFF	TGTGCCAGCAGCTGGGACCTAAACACTGAAGCTTTCTTT
TRBV27	few	TRBJ2-7	NA	CASSSSRLPLYEQYF	TGTGCCAGCAGTTCCAGCAGGCTCCCCCTATACGAGCAGTACTTC
TRBV30	NA	TRBJ1-3	NA	CAWSVQAGPGNTIYF	TGTGCCTGGAGTGTCCAGGCAGGCCCTGGAAACACCATATATTTT